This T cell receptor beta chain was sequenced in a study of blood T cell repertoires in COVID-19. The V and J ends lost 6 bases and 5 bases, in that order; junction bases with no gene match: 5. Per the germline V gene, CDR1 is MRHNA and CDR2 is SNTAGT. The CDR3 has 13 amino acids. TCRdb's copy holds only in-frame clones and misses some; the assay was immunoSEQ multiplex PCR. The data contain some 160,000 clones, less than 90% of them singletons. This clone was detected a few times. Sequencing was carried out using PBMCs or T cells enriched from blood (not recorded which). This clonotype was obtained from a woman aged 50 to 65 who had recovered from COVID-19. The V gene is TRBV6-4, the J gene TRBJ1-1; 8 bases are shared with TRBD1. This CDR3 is CASRRTGNTEAFF. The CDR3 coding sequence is TGTGCCAGCAGGCGGACAGGGAATACTGAAGCTTTCTTT.